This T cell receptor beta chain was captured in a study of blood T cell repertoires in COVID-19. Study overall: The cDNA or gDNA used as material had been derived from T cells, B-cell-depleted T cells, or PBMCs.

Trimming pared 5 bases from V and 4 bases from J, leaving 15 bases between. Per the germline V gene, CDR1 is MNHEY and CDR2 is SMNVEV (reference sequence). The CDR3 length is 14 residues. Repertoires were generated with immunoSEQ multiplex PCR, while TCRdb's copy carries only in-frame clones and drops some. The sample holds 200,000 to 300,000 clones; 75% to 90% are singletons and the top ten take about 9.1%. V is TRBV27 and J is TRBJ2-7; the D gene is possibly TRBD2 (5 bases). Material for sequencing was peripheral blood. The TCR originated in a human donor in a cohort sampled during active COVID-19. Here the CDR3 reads CASSEGASGYEQYF. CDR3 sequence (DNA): TGTGCCAGCAGTGAGGGTGCCTCGGGGTACGAGCAGTACTTC.